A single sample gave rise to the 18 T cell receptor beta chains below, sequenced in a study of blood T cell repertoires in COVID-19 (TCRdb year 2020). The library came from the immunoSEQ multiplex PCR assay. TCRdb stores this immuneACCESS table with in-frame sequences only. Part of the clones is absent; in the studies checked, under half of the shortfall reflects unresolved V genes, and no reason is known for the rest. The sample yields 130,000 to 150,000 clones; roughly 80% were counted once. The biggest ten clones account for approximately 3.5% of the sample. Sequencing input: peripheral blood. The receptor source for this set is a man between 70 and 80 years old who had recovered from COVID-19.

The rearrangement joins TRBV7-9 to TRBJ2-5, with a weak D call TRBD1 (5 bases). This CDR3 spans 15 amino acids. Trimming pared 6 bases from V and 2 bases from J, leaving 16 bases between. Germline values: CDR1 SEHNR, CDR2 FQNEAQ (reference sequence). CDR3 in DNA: TGTGCCAGCAGTCCACATAGGGGATATCAAGAGACCCAGTACTTC. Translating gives CASSPHRGYQETQYF. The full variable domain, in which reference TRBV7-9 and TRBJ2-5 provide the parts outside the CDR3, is DTGVSQNPRHKITKRGQNVTFRCDPISEHNRLYWYRQTLGQGPEFLTYFQNEAQLEKSRLLSDRFSAERPKGSFSTLEIQRTEQGDSAMYLCASSPHRGYQETQYFGPGTRLLVL.

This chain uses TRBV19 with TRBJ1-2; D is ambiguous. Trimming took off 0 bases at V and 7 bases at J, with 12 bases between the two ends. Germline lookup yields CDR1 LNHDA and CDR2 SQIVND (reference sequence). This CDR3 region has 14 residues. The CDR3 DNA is TGTGCCAGTAGTATAGATCCGTTGTGGCCTGGCTACACCTTC. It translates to CASSIDPLWPGYTF.

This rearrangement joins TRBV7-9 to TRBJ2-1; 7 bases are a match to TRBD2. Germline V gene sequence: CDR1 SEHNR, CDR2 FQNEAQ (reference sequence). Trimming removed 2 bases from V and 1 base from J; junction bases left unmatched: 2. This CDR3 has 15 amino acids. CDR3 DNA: TGTGCCAGCAGCTTACTAGCGGAATCCTACAATGAGCAGTTCTTC. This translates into CASSLLAESYNEQFF. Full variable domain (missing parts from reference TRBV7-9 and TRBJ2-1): DTGVSQNPRHKITKRGQNVTFRCDPISEHNRLYWYRQTLGQGPEFLTYFQNEAQLEKSRLLSDRFSAERPKGSFSTLEIQRTEQGDSAMYLCASSLLAESYNEQFFGPGTRLTVL.

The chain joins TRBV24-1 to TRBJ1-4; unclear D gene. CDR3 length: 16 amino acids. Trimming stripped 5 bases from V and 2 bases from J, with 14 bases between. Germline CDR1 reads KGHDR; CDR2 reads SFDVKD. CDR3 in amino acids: CATSGVNWETNEKLFF. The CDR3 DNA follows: TGTGCCACCAGTGGGGTCAATTGGGAGACTAATGAAAAACTGTTTTTT.

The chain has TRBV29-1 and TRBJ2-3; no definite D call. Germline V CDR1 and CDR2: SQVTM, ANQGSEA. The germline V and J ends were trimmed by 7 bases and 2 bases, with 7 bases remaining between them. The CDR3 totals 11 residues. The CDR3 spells CSALTTDTQYF. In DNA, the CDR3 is TGCAGCGCCCTAACCACAGATACGCAGTATTTT.

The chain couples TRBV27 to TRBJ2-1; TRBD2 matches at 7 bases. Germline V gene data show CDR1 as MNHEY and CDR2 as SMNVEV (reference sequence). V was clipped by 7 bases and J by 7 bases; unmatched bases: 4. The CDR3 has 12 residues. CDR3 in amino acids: CASTGGLNEQFF. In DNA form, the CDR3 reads TGTGCCAGCACGGGAGGACTTAATGAGCAGTTCTTC.

CDR3 in amino acids: CASSQGTGGTQYF. The CDR3 coding sequence is TGTGCCAGCAGCCAAGGGACAGGGGGGACCCAGTACTTC. J is TRBJ2-5 and V is TRBV14; 10 bases match TRBD1. The CDR3 sequence is 13 residues long. Trimming took 1 base from V and 7 from J; bases not matched to a gene: 0. The germline gives CDR1 SGHDN, CDR2 FVKESK.

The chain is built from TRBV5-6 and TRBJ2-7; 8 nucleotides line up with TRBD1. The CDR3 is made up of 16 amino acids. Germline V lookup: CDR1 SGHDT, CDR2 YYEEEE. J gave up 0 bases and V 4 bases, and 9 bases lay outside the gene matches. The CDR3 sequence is CASSETGTGRSYEQYF. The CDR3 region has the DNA TGTGCCAGCAGCGAAACCGGGACAGGCCGCTCCTACGAGCAGTACTTC.

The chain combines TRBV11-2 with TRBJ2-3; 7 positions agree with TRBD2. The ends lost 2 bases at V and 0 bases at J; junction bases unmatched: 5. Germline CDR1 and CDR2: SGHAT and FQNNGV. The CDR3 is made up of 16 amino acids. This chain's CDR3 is CASSLQSGASTDTQYF. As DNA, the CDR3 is TGTGCCAGCAGCTTACAAAGCGGGGCTAGCACAGATACGCAGTATTTT. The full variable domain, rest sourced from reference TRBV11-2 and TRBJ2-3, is EAGVAQSPRYKIIEKRQSVAFWCNPISGHATLYWYQQILGQGPKLLIQFQNNGVVDDSQLPKDRFSAERLKGVDSTLKIQPAKLEDSAVYLCASSLQSGASTDTQYFGPGTRLTVL.

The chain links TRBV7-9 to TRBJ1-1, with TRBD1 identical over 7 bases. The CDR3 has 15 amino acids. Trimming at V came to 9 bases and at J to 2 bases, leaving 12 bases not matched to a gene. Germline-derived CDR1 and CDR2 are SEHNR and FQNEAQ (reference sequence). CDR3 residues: CASRQGRTENTEAFF. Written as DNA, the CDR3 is TGTGCCAGTAGACAGGGACGGACCGAAAACACTGAAGCTTTCTTT.

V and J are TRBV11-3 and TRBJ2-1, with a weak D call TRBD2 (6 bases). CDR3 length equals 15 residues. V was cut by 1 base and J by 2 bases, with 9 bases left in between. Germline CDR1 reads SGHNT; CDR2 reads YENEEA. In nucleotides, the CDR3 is TGTGCCAGCAGCTTAGCGGGAGCCCCCTACAATGAGCAGTTCTTC. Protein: CASSLAGAPYNEQFF.

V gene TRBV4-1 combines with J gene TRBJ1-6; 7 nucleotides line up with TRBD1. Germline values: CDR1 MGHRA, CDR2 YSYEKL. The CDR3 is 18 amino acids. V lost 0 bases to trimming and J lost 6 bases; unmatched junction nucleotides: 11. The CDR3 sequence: CASSQDPPPTGINSPLHF. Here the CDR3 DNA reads TGCGCCAGCAGCCAAGACCCCCCCCCGACAGGGATTAATTCACCCCTCCACTTT.

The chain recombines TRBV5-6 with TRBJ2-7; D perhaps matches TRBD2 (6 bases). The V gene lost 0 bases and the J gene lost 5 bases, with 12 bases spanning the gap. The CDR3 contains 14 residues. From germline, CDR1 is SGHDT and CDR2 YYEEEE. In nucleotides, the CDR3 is TGTGCCAGCAGCTTGGGGCAGGGAGGCCACGAGCAGTACTTC. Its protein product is CASSLGQGGHEQYF.

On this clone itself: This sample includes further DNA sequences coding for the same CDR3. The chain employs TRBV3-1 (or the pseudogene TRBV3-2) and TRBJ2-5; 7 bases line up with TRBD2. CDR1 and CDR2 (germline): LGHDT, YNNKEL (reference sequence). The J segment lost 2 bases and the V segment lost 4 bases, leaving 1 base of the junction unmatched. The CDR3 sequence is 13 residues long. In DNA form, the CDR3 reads TGTGCCAGCAGCCGGACTAGGCAAGAGACCCAGTACTTC. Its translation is CASSRTRQETQYF.

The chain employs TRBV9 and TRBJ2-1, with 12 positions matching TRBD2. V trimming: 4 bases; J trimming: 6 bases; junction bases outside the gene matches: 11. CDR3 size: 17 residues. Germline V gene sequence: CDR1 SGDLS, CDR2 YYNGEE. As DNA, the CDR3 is TGTGCCAGCAGCAACTTTCTAGCGGGAGGGCCCGGCAATGAGCAGTTCTTC. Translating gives CASSNFLAGGPGNEQFF.

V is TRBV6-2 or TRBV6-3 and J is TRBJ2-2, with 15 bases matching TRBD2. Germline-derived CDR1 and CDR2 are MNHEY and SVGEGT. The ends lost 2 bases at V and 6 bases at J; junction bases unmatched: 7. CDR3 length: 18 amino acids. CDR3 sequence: CASSYGLAGGPGPGELFF. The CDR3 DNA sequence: TGTGCCAGCAGTTACGGACTAGCGGGAGGGCCGGGCCCCGGGGAGCTGTTTTTT.

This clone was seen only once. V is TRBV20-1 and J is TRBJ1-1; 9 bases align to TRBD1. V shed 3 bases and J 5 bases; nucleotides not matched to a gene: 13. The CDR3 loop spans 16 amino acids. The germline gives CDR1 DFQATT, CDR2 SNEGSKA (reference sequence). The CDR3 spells CSASGGTGRFGTEAFF. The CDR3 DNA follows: TGCAGTGCTAGTGGGGGGACAGGGCGATTTGGTACTGAAGCTTTCTTT.

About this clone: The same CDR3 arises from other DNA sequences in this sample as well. CDR3 loop: CASSLAGSSYEQYF. The CDR3 DNA is TGCGCCAGCAGCTTGGCCGGGAGCTCCTACGAGCAGTACTTC. The V call is TRBV5-1, the J call TRBJ2-7, with TRBD2 as a possible D gene (6 bases). Germline V CDR1 and CDR2: SGHRS, YFSETQ. This CDR3 region has 14 residues. The ends were cut back, 0 bases at V and 0 bases at J, with 7 bases in the middle.